This section outlines one T cell receptor (beta chain) sequence together with its context. Its antigen is not identified. A multiplex PCR was run with 60 Vbeta primers and 13 Jbeta primers. Profiled with immunoSEQ multiplex PCR; TCRdb holds only in-frame clones, not every one. The table lists 70,000 to 100,000 clones, with about 6% in the top ten. The CDR3 length is 14 residues. Per the germline V gene, CDR1 is SEHNR and CDR2 is FQNEAQ (reference sequence). The V gene end was trimmed by 6 bases and the J gene end by 0 bases; junction bases not matched to a gene: 5. The data were taken from a study of cytomegalovirus exposure and HLA in healthy donors. Study findings and constraints: TRBV6-2, TRBV6-3 and other indistinguishable V segments were excluded. Rarity held for most TCR sequences, but there were some public TCRs that occurred in many donors.

The specimen was PBMCs. This receptor was taken from a girl aged 10 to 17 in good health and CMV-seropositive. The chain links TRBV7-9 to TRBJ2-7, with 7 bases lining up with TRBD1. CDR3 in amino acids: CASSPDRDSYEQYF. CDR3 sequence (DNA): TGTGCCAGCAGTCCCGACAGGGACTCCTACGAGCAGTACTTC.